This T cell receptor beta chain was recorded in a study of glioma-infiltrating T cells after dendritic cell vaccination. About the study: Autologous tumor lysate was loaded overnight onto monocyte-derived dendritic cells grown 6 to 7 days with IL-4 and GM-CSF.

About this clone itself: Antigen specificity is unknown.

The immunoSEQ assay amplified TCRB CDR3 from up to 2 ug DNA. Measured with immunoSEQ multiplex PCR; TCRdb has only the in-frame clones, and not every one. The sample shows approximately 93,000 clones, 85% of them seen only once. Sample time point: after dendritic cell vaccination, including at tumor progression/relapse. PBMC sampling occurred before vaccination, two weeks after the third dose, and at progression. Study-wide results and caveats: Higher TCR clonality did not directly relate to longer survival.

The sequencing here drew on blood, taken after dendritic cell vaccination. The clonotype originates from a human donor with glioblastoma.

The CDR3 protein is CASSLASGSFNEQFF. The CDR3 nucleotides are TGTGCCAGCAGCTTGGCTAGCGGGAGTTTTAATGAGCAGTTCTTC. The chain is built from TRBV7-9 and TRBJ2-1; TRBD2 matches at 10 bases. CDR1 is SEHNR, CDR2 FQNEAQ, per germline (reference sequence). The CDR3 has 15 residues. With V trimmed by 3 bases and J by 7 bases, 6 bases remained unmatched.